The sequence of this T cell receptor (beta chain) was determined in a study of cytomegalovirus exposure and HLA in healthy donors. To note about this clone: Its antigen is still unknown.

The CDR3 has 13 residues. CDR1 is MNHEY, CDR2 SMNVEV, per germline (reference sequence). V lost 3 bases and J lost 4, with 10 bases in between. General observations from the study: Researchers counted 180 or so TCR beta chains as cytomegalovirus-associated. Certain sequence variants were highly shared and formed a cluster, and this cluster was likely a sequencing artifact.

In the PCR, 60 Vbeta and 13 Jbeta primers were used. Original processing notes: Per a later analysis, the number of unique TCR beta chains was some 75 million, of which roughly 10 million were shared. Measured with immunoSEQ multiplex PCR; TCRdb has only the in-frame clones, and not every one. V and J calls and clone size are given by that table; D and trimming were obtained from the DNA. The sample includes 80,000 to 95,000 clones, roughly 83% of them seen just once. The specimen was PBMCs. This receptor was obtained from a woman between 40 and 50 years old in good health and CMV-seropositive. The V call is TRBV27, the J call TRBJ2-7; possibly TRBD1 for D (5 bases). CDR3 loop: CASSLADSYEQYF. CDR3 DNA: TGTGCCAGCAGTTTGGCCGACAGTTACGAGCAGTACTTC.